This T cell receptor (beta chain) derives from a study of siplizumab effects on memory and regulatory T cells. Study-wide findings and caveats: Proliferating siplizumab-culture Tregs lacked confirmation of suppressive function. It seemed that naive T cells were more diverse than memory cells and were major contributors to the alloresponse. Naive-or-memory phenotypes were unassignable for roughly 80-96% of proliferating CD4+ or CD8+ clones.

Concerning this clone: Antigen: not known.

Each sample yielded roughly 92,000 assayed TCR templates. Here immunoSEQ multiplex PCR was the method, and the copy in TCRdb shows in-frame clones only, minus some. This table holds just under 85,000 clones, roughly 86% found once. The source material was Tregs sorted from blood. This TCR was recovered from a human donor in good health.

The CDR3 sequence: CASSWDSNQPQHF. In DNA, the CDR3 is TGTGCCAGCAGTTGGGACAGCAATCAGCCCCAGCATTTT. V and J are TRBV6-1 and TRBJ1-5, with D maybe TRBD1 (5 bases). The V and J ends lost 5 bases and 1 base respectively, with 6 bases between them. This CDR3 has 13 amino acids. From germline, CDR1 is MNHNS and CDR2 SASEGT.